Below are 18 T cell receptor beta chains sequenced from a single sample in a study of blood T cells in healthy people across ages. Through a sample-barcoded 5' primer and a J-beta primer mix, a second PCR was run for roughly 7 to 11 cycles. TCRdb analysed the 5' RACE reads with MiXCR anew, one entry per CDR3 protein. This sample yields about 400,000 distinct CDR3 sequences, of which over 45% are seen a single time; about 54% belongs to the top ten. The sample taken for sequencing was blood. The receptors originated from a man between 60 and 75 years old in good health.

The chain has TRBV28 and TRBJ2-1, with 10 bases aligning to TRBD2. The CDR3 runs 15 residues. The germline V gene encodes CDR1 MDHEN and CDR2 SYDVKM. Trimming removed 6 bases from V and 8 bases from J; junction bases left unmatched: 10. DNA of the CDR3: TGTGCCAGCAGCCCAACTAGCGGGAAGAGGTATGAGCAGTTCTTC. It is translated as CASSPTSGKRYEQFF.

Ten or more counts support this clonotype. This chain links TRBV6-2 or TRBV6-3 with TRBJ2-1, with D possibly TRBD2 on 5 matching bases. Germline CDR1 MNHEY, CDR2 SVGEGT. The length of the CDR3 is 15 residues. The V gene lost 8 bases and the J gene lost 9 bases, with 23 bases spanning the gap. CDR3 sequence: CASCRVGLVGVEQFF. Here the CDR3 DNA reads TGTGCCAGCTGCCGGGTCGGGCTAGTCGGGGTTGAGCAGTTCTTC.

The chain couples TRBV24-1 to TRBJ2-1; 7 positions agree with TRBD1. The CDR3 consists of 16 residues. The germline V gene has CDR1 KGHDR and CDR2 SFDVKD. J lost 0 bases, V lost 4 bases, and 5 bases had no gene match. The CDR3 is CATSDSDRSSYNEQFF. The CDR3, as DNA: TGTGCCACCAGTGACTCGGACAGGAGCTCCTACAATGAGCAGTTCTTC.

This clonotype was seen only a few times. The chain carries TRBV2 and TRBJ2-3, with TRBD2 identical over 16 bases. Unmatched junction bases numbered 6, after V lost 6 bases and J lost 3 bases. Germline V gene data show CDR1 as SNHLY and CDR2 as FYNNEI. The CDR3 sequence is 17 residues long. The CDR3 bases are TGTGCCAGCAGCCCTGGGACTAGCGGGAGGGGGACAGATACGCAGTATTTT. Translated: CASSPGTSGRGTDTQYF.

This clonotype was counted a single time. The chain employs TRBV21-1 and TRBJ2-6; TRBD2, as called in the table, went unchecked against the DNA. TRBV21-1 is classified as a pseudogene. The CDR3 is 18 amino acids. The CDR3, as DNA: TGTGCCAGCAGCAACCCGATAGTCCGATTCTCTGGGGCCAACGTCCTGACTTTC. Residues: CASSNPIVRFSGANVLTF.

This clonotype was seen repeatedly, ten times or more. The rearrangement joins TRBV28 to TRBJ2-7; 7 bases align to TRBD2. From germline, CDR1 is MDHEN and CDR2 SYDVKM. The CDR3 has 14 amino acids. V dropped 3 bases and J dropped 5; count of bases not matched to a gene: 7. CDR3 bases: TGTGCCAGCAGTTTCGGGGGAGGGAGGCACGAGCAGTACTTC. Translated, it gives CASSFGGGRHEQYF.

The chain combines TRBV5-4 with TRBJ2-4; 7 nucleotides agree with TRBD1. The tail of the sequence fits TRBJ2-7 better, so the J call may be wrong. The CDR3 spans 14 residues. CDR1 is SGHNT and CDR2 is YYREEE in the germline V gene (reference sequence). The CDR3 sequence: CASSFPDRAHEQYF. The CDR3 DNA reads TGTGCCAGCAGCTTCCCCGACAGGGCACACGAGCAGTACTTC.

The chain recombines TRBV2 with TRBJ2-7; 8 bases match TRBD1. Losses at the gene ends were 7 bases for V and 0 bases for J; bases not matched to a gene: 8. CDR1 is SNHLY, CDR2 FYNNEI, per germline. The CDR3 length is 15 residues. As DNA, the CDR3 is TGTGCCAGCATGCCCCGACAGGGGAGCTCCTACGAGCAGTACTTC. Translating gives CASMPRQGSSYEQYF.

Note on this clonotype: One end of the junction varies from germline; a read error may be responsible. The chain combines TRBV6-5 with TRBJ1-2; D ambiguous. CDR3 length: 15 residues. Germline loops: CDR1 MNHEY, CDR2 SVGAGI. The chain's CDR3 is CASSAPGVPNYGNTF. In nucleotides, the CDR3 is TGTGCCAGCAGTGCGCCGGGAGTCCCTAACTATGGCAACACCTTC.

This clonotype occurred a few times. J is TRBJ1-1 and V is TRBV7-2; no clear D. The CDR3 is made up of 13 amino acids. Germline loops: CDR1 SGHTA, CDR2 FQGNSA. The germline V and J ends were trimmed by 1 base and 4 bases, with 7 bases remaining between them. Here the CDR3 reads CASSLDLGTEAFF. The CDR3 DNA sequence: TGTGCCAGCAGCTTAGACTTGGGCACTGAAGCTTTCTTT.

At least ten counts were recorded for this clonotype. The genes are TRBV28 and TRBJ1-5; D unclear. Looked up from germline, CDR1 is MDHEN and CDR2 is SYDVKM. The CDR3 extends over 12 amino acids. V was trimmed by 6 bases and J by 9 bases, leaving 12 bases between them. CDR3 coding DNA: TGTGCCAGCAGCTTTCCGGGATTGCCCCAGCATTTT. Protein sequence: CASSFPGLPQHF. Full variable domain (missing parts from reference TRBV28 and TRBJ1-5): DVKVTQSSRYLVKRTGEKVFLECVQDMDHENMFWYRQDPGLGLRLIYFSYDVKMKEKGDIPEGYSVSREKKERFSLILESASTNQTSMYLCASSFPGLPQHFGDGTRLSIL.

This clonotype occurred a few times. The gene calls are TRBV28 and TRBJ2-5; TRBD2 agrees at 7 bases. With 8 bases clipped from V and 4 bases from J, the junction kept 7 bases outside the gene matches. Germline V gene lookup returns CDR1 MDHEN and CDR2 SYDVKM. This CDR3 has 13 residues. The CDR3 loop is CASGRAQRETQYF. The CDR3 DNA reads TGTGCCAGCGGGAGGGCTCAGCGAGAGACCCAGTACTTC.

This clonotype was detected only once. The chain employs TRBV27 and TRBJ1-1, with D possibly TRBD1 on 6 matching bases. The germline gives CDR1 MNHEY, CDR2 SMNVEV (reference sequence). There are 13 residues in the CDR3. The V gene lost 5 bases and the J gene lost 5 bases, with 12 bases spanning the gap. The CDR3 here is CASSPGGRTEAFF. In DNA, the CDR3 is TGTGCCAGCAGTCCCGGGGGCAGAACTGAAGCTTTCTTT.

This clonotype was detected a few times. V usage is TRBV29-1 and J usage is TRBJ2-3, with TRBD2 matching over 11 bases. Germline-derived CDR1 and CDR2 are SQVTM and ANQGSEA. The CDR3 runs 17 residues. V shed 0 bases, J shed 6 bases, and the junction held 11 bases outside the gene matches. The CDR3 is CSVEEVPLAGVVDTQYF. In nucleotides, the CDR3 is TGCAGCGTTGAAGAGGTCCCACTAGCGGGAGTCGTGGATACGCAGTATTTT.

The chain links TRBV20-1 to TRBJ2-7; 8 bases match TRBD2. The DNA end is a closer match to TRBJ2-5, so the J assignment may be wrong. The CDR3 spans 12 residues. Germline V lookup: CDR1 DFQATT, CDR2 SNEGSKA (reference sequence). CDR3 sequence reads: CSAGTSQETQYF. CDR3 DNA: TGCAGTGCCGGGACTAGCCAAGAGACCCAGTACTTC.

In regard to this clonotype: A read error is possible here, since a much larger clone lies one base away. The chain has TRBV7-9 and TRBJ2-1; D is perhaps TRBD2 (5 bases). Deletions cut 3 bases from V and 13 bases from J, with 13 bases between. Germline-derived CDR1 and CDR2 are SEHNR and FQNEAQ (reference sequence). This CDR3 comprises 12 residues. The chain's CDR3 is CASSFSGETQFF. The CDR3 DNA reads as TGTGCCAGCAGCTTTTCCGGGGAGACCCAGTTCTTC. Full variable domain (remainder filled in from reference TRBV7-9 and TRBJ2-1): DTGVSQNPRHKITKRGQNVTFRCDPISEHNRLYWYRQTLGQGPEFLTYFQNEAQLEKSRLLSDRFSAERPKGSFSTLEIQRTEQGDSAMYLCASSFSGETQFFGPGTRLTVL.

This clonotype has more than one count but fewer than ten. This rearrangement joins TRBV20-1 to TRBJ1-2; possibly TRBD1 for D (5 bases). This CDR3 region has 11 residues. CDR1 and CDR2 (germline): DFQATT, SNEGSKA (reference sequence). V lost 3 bases and J 8 bases, leaving 10 bases between the germline ends. CDR3 sequence (DNA): TGCAGTGCTAGTCCGGGGGACGGCTACACCTTC. Translating gives CSASPGDGYTF.

This chain connects TRBV7-2 to TRBJ2-7; possible D gene TRBD1, 6 bases. V was trimmed by 3 bases and J by 5 bases, leaving 11 bases between them. The germline V gene encodes CDR1 SGHTA and CDR2 FQGNSA. CDR3 length equals 13 residues. The CDR3 reads CASSFPGVHEQYF. The CDR3 DNA sequence: TGTGCCAGCAGCTTTCCAGGGGTCCACGAGCAGTACTTC.